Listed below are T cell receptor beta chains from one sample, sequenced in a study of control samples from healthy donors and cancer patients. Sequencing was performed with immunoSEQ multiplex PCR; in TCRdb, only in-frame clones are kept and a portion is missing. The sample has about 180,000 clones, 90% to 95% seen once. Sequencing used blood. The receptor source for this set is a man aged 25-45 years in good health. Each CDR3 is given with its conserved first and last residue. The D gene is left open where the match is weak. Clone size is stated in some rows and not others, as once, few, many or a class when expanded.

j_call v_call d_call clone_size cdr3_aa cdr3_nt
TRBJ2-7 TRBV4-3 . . CASSQDIYYEQYF TGCGCCAGCAGCCAAGACATCTACTACGAGCAGTACTTC
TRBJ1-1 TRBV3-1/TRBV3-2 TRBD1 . CASSQPDRPYTEAFF TGTGCCAGCAGCCAACCGGACAGGCCCTACACTGAAGCTTTCTTT
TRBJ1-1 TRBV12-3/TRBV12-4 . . CASSLYTEAFF TGTGCCAGCAGTTTATACACTGAAGCTTTCTTT
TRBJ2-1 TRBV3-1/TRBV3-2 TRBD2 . CASSQDSSSGYNEQFF TGTGCCAGCAGCCAAGATTCGTCTAGCGGATACAATGAGCAGTTCTTC
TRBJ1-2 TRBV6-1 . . CASSEDRLGGYGYTF TGTGCCAGCAGTGAAGACCGGCTTGGGGGCTATGGCTACACCTTC
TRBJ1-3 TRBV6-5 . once CASSRSNTIYF TGTGCCAGCAGCCGCAGCAACACCATATATTTT
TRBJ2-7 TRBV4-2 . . CASSPGEVSSYEQYF TGTGCCAGCAGCCCGGGGGAGGTGAGCTCCTACGAGCAGTACTTC
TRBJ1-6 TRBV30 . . CAWSVSSPLHF TGTGCCTGGAGTGTAAGTTCACCCCTCCACTTT
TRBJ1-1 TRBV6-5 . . CASIPGAGTEAFF TGTGCCAGCATTCCCGGGGCGGGCACTGAAGCTTTCTTT
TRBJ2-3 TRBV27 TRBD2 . CASSWRAGASTDTQYF TGTGCCAGCAGTTGGAGGGCGGGAGCTAGCACAGATACGCAGTATTTT
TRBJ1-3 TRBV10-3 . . CAIGPGGGRTGNTIYF TGTGCCATCGGCCCCGGCGGGGGGAGGACTGGAAACACCATATATTTT
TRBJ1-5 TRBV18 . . CASSPYWDQPQHF TGTGCCAGCTCACCATACTGGGATCAGCCCCAGCATTTT
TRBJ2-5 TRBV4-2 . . CASSQVPGTEKGTQYF TGTGCCAGCAGCCAAGTTCCCGGGACCGAAAAGGGGACCCAGTACTTC
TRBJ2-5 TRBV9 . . CASSVGGRAHFQETQYF TGTGCCAGCAGCGTAGGGGGCAGGGCACACTTCCAAGAGACCCAGTACTTC
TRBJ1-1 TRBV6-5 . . CASSSRTGNTEAFF TGTGCCAGCAGTAGCAGGACGGGGAACACTGAAGCTTTCTTT
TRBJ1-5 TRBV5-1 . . CASSSGGLGQPQHF TGCGCCAGCAGCTCGGGAGGGTTGGGTCAGCCCCAGCATTTT
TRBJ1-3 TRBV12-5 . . CASGLVLAPGNTIYF TGTGCTAGTGGTTTGGTACTAGCGCCCGGAAACACCATATATTTT
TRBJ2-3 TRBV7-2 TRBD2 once CASSVTSGGWTDTQYF TGTGCCAGCAGCGTAACTAGCGGGGGGTGGACAGATACGCAGTATTTT
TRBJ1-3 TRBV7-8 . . CASRWAAGNTIYF TGTGCCAGCCGGTGGGCGGCTGGAAACACCATATATTTT